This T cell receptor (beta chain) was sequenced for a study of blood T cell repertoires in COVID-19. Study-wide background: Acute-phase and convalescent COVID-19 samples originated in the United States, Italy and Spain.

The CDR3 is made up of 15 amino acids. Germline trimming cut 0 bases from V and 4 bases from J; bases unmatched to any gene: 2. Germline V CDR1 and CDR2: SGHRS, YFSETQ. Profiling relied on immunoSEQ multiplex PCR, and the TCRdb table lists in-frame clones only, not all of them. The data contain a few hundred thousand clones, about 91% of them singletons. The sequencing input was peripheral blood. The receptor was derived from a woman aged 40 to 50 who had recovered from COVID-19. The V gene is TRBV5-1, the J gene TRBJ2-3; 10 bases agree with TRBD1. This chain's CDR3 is CASSLGTGGPDTQYF. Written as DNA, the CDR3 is TGCGCCAGCAGCTTGGGGACAGGGGGGCCAGATACGCAGTATTTT.